The present TCR beta chain was sequenced within a study of cytomegalovirus exposure and HLA in healthy donors. Points from the study as a whole: The dataset shows that most TCR sequences were rare, while some public TCRs occurred in many donors.

A note on this clone: Its specificity is unknown.

Between the trimmed V and J ends, which lost 5 bases and 0 bases, there was a span of 13 bases. Germline-derived CDR1 and CDR2 are SGHTA and FQGTGA. The CDR3 consists of 16 residues. Using immunoSEQ multiplex PCR, the repertoire was profiled, and TCRdb retains in-frame clones only, with some absent. The data contain some 260,000 clones, about nine tenths of them seen just once; the ten biggest clones take up around 3.3%. This rearrangement joins TRBV7-3 to TRBJ2-2, with D possibly matching TRBD2 (5 bases). The sample taken for sequencing was PBMCs. The TCR originated in a young woman in good health and CMV-seronegative. CDR3 nucleotides: TGTGCCAGCAGCCCCTTCTTAGCGTCGAACACCGGGGAGCTGTTTTTT. It is translated as CASSPFLASNTGELFF.